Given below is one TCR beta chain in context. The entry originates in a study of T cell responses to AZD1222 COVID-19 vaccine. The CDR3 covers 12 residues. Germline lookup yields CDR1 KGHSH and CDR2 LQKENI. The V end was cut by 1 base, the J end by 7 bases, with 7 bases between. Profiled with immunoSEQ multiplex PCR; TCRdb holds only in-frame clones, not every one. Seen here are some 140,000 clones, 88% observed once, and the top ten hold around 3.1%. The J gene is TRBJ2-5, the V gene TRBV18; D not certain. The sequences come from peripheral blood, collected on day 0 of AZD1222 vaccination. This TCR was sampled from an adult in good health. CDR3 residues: CASSPRLGTQYF. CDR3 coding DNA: TGTGCCAGCTCACCACGGTTAGGGACCCAGTACTTC.